Following are 30 T cell receptor beta chains from one sample sequenced in a study of T cell responses to AZD1222 COVID-19 vaccine. Using immunoSEQ multiplex PCR, the repertoire was profiled, and TCRdb retains in-frame clones only, with some absent. Altogether 95,000 to 100,000 clones are present, more than 70% being singletons, with the ten largest covering roughly 15%. This specimen was peripheral blood, taken 28 days after the second AZD1222 dose. These receptors all stem from an adult who received the AZD1222 COVID-19 vaccine.

The J gene is TRBJ1-2, the V gene TRBV7-6; maybe TRBD1 (6 bases). CDR3 length: 14 residues. Trimming took 2 bases from V and 7 from J, leaving 14 bases between them. Germline CDR1 and CDR2: SGHVS and FNYEAQ. The CDR3 loop reads CASSLRAGDSGYTF. In DNA, the CDR3 is TGTGCCAGCAGCTTAAGGGCAGGGGATAGTGGCTACACCTTC.

V usage is TRBV30 and J usage is TRBJ1-5; D not certain. The V gene lost 0 bases and the J gene lost 4 bases, with 7 bases spanning the gap. Germline lookup yields CDR1 GTSNPN and CDR2 SVGIG (reference sequence). This CDR3 is built from 13 residues. The CDR3 DNA reads TGTGCCTGGAGTGTTGGAGGGAATCAGCCCCAGCATTTT. As protein: CAWSVGGNQPQHF.

The chain couples TRBV10-3 to TRBJ2-3; 12 bases are shared with TRBD2. V gave up 0 bases and J gave up 4 bases; unmatched junction bases: 2. CDR3 length: 16 residues. CDR1 and CDR2 from the germline V gene are ENHRY and SYGVKD. The CDR3 here is CAISESTSGGPDTQYF. The CDR3 DNA follows: TGTGCCATCAGTGAGTCGACTAGCGGGGGACCAGATACGCAGTATTTT.

The J gene is TRBJ2-1, the V gene TRBV23-1; TRBD2 matches 9 bases. Being an ORF, TRBV23-1 has a function that is uncertain. The CDR3 runs 16 residues. J was trimmed by 9 bases and V by 5 bases; bases with no gene match: 14. This CDR3 is CASSYGDSGRCPEQFF. The CDR3 bases are TGCGCCAGCAGTTACGGCGACAGCGGGAGGTGCCCTGAGCAGTTCTTC.

This chain links TRBV2 with TRBJ2-7; TRBD1 matches 7 bases. The germline V gene encodes CDR1 SNHLY and CDR2 FYNNEI. The CDR3 is made up of 15 amino acids. After removal of 5 bases from V and 1 base from J, the junction contained 8 bases not matched to a gene. CDR3 DNA: TGTGCCAGCAGTTTAGGACAGGCCGTATCCTACGAGCAGTACTTC. Translation gives CASSLGQAVSYEQYF.

The chain uses TRBV29-1 and TRBJ2-2; TRBD1 aligns across 8 bases. The V segment lost 7 bases and the J segment 7 bases; nucleotides outside the gene matches: 11. The CDR3 is made up of 14 amino acids. Germline loops: CDR1 SQVTM, CDR2 ANQGSEA. This CDR3 is CSAAPQGAVGELFF. The CDR3 DNA sequence: TGCAGCGCGGCGCCCCAGGGGGCAGTCGGGGAGCTGTTTTTT.

CDR3 protein: CAIRDSDSGANVLTF. CDR3 sequence (DNA): TGTGCCATCCGGGACAGCGACTCTGGGGCCAACGTCCTGACTTTC. The chain couples TRBV10-3 to TRBJ2-6; 7 bases fit TRBD1. CDR3 length: 15 residues. Germline V gene sequence: CDR1 ENHRY, CDR2 SYGVKD. The junction had 4 bases not matched to a gene; V was cut back by 8 bases and J by 0 bases.

The gene calls are TRBV3-1 (or the pseudogene TRBV3-2) and TRBJ2-4; D is perhaps TRBD2 (6 bases). The germline V and J ends were trimmed by 2 bases and 4 bases, with 15 bases remaining between them. CDR3 length equals 16 residues. Germline V gene sequence: CDR1 LGHDT, CDR2 YNNKEL (reference sequence). In DNA form, the CDR3 reads TGTGCCAGCAGCCAAACCCACTCACGGGGGAAAAACATTCAGTACTTC. This translates into CASSQTHSRGKNIQYF.

The rearrangement uses TRBV19 and TRBJ1-1, with D uncertain. The CDR3 has 14 residues. Germline CDR1 reads LNHDA; CDR2 reads SQIVND (reference sequence). The V end lost 5 bases, the J end lost 5 bases, and 15 bases lay between the germline ends. The CDR3 protein is CASSWEGGRTEAFF. CDR3 sequence (DNA): TGTGCCAGTAGTTGGGAGGGCGGTCGGACTGAAGCTTTCTTT. Supplemented by reference TRBV19 and TRBJ1-1, the full variable domain reads DGGITQSPKYLFRKEGQNVTLSCEQNLNHDAMYWYRQDPGQGLRLIYYSQIVNDFQKGDIAEGYSVSREKKESFPLTVTSAQKNPTAFYLCASSWEGGRTEAFFGQGTRLTVV.

This chain connects TRBV27 to TRBJ1-2; the D gene is possibly TRBD1 (6 bases). The CDR3 has 15 amino acids. Germline assignment: CDR1 MNHEY and CDR2 SMNVEV (reference sequence). The V end was cut by 3 bases, the J end by 3 bases, with 14 bases between. For the CDR3, the DNA is TGTGCCAGCAGTTTTCTGGGGGCGTTAGACTATGGCTACACCTTC. Its protein product is CASSFLGALDYGYTF.

This chain links TRBV5-1 with TRBJ1-5, with 8 bases identical to TRBD1. The ends lost 5 bases at V and 5 bases at J; junction bases unmatched: 6. The CDR3 sequence is 14 residues long. The germline V gene has CDR1 SGHRS and CDR2 YFSETQ. The CDR3 is CASSKGQGDQPQHF. The CDR3 DNA sequence: TGCGCCAGCAGTAAAGGACAGGGCGATCAGCCCCAGCATTTT.

This rearrangement joins TRBV25-1 to TRBJ2-5; a weak D match, TRBD2 (5 bases). The CDR3 is made up of 13 amino acids. The V gene lost 3 bases and the J gene lost 3 bases, with 8 bases spanning the gap. Germline V gene lookup returns CDR1 MGHDK and CDR2 SYGVNS. This chain's CDR3 is CASSDLGEETQYF. Here the CDR3 DNA reads TGTGCCAGCAGTGATCTGGGAGAAGAGACCCAGTACTTC.

The chain carries TRBV10-2 and TRBJ2-2; 10 positions match TRBD2. This CDR3 spans 16 amino acids. V dropped 2 bases and J dropped 4; count of bases not matched to a gene: 4. CDR1 is WSHSY, CDR2 SAAADI, per germline. CDR3 amino acids: CASSERAGGLTGELFF. For the CDR3, the DNA is TGCGCCAGCAGTGAGCGAGCGGGAGGGCTCACCGGGGAGCTGTTTTTT.

The sample holds a few counts of this clone. V usage is TRBV6-5 and J usage is TRBJ2-1, with 9 bases matching TRBD1. This CDR3 is 12 amino acids long. Germline trimming cut 8 bases from V and 6 bases from J; bases unmatched to any gene: 2. CDR1 and CDR2 from the germline V gene are MNHEY and SVGAGI. The CDR3 spells CASWDRVNEQFF. The DNA of the CDR3 is TGTGCCAGCTGGGACAGGGTCAATGAGCAGTTCTTC.

This clone was seen only once. V is TRBV5-1 and J is TRBJ2-3; TRBD1 aligns across 10 bases. The CDR3 is 14 residues long. Per germline, CDR1 SGHRS and CDR2 YFSETQ. With 4 bases clipped from V and 3 bases from J, the junction kept 2 bases outside the gene matches. As DNA, the CDR3 is TGCGCCAGCAGCACGGACAGGGGGACAGATACGCAGTATTTT. This gives the protein CASSTDRGTDTQYF.

This sequence joins TRBV28 and TRBJ2-7, with D possibly called TRBD1 or TRBD2 (6 bases each). The CDR3 runs to 15 residues. The germline gives CDR1 MDHEN, CDR2 SYDVKM. The V gene lost 6 bases and the J gene lost 0 bases, with 15 bases spanning the gap. The CDR3 DNA sequence: TGTGCCAGCAGCACCGCAGGAGGGGGCTCCTACGAGCAGTACTTC. This sequence encodes CASSTAGGGSYEQYF.

The rearrangement joins TRBV11-2 to TRBJ1-4; 8 positions match TRBD1. J gave up 5 bases and V 5 bases, and 7 bases lay outside the gene matches. The CDR3 is made up of 15 amino acids. Germline CDR1 reads SGHAT; CDR2 reads FQNNGV. CDR3 loop: CASSPNRQGNEKLFF. The CDR3 DNA reads as TGTGCCAGCAGCCCTAACCGACAGGGGAATGAAAAACTGTTTTTT.

The chain combines TRBV6-5 with TRBJ2-1; 9 bases fit TRBD2. J lost 3 bases, V lost 9 bases, and 3 bases had no gene match. This CDR3 region has 13 residues. Germline values: CDR1 MNHEY, CDR2 SVGAGI. For the CDR3, the DNA is TGTGCCAGTAGCGGGAGTCGCTACAATGAGCAGTTCTTC. The encoded protein is CASSGSRYNEQFF.

This clone was detected only once. At one end, the junction sequence differs from germline, possibly due to a read error. The gene calls are TRBV19 and TRBJ1-2, with D possibly matching TRBD1 (5 bases). The CDR3 runs 14 residues. The germline V gene encodes CDR1 LNHDA and CDR2 SQIVND (reference sequence). The chain's CDR3 is CASRIGVGRYGYTF. CDR3 in DNA: TGTGCCAGTAGAATAGGGGTTGGGCGCTATGGCTACACCTTC.

The chain links TRBV6-1 to TRBJ2-5; no clear D gene. The length of the CDR3 is 15 residues. Germline V CDR1 and CDR2: MNHNS, SASEGT. Between the trimmed V and J ends, which lost 1 base and 4 bases, there was a span of 13 bases. CDR3 in DNA: TGTGCCAGCAGTGAAGATGGTTTACCGGGAGAGACCCAGTACTTC. This gives the protein CASSEDGLPGETQYF.

The chain recombines TRBV3-1 (or the pseudogene TRBV3-2) with TRBJ2-2; maybe TRBD1 (5 bases). Trimming left V 2 bases short and J 2 bases short, with 12 bases between. The CDR3 covers 16 residues. Germline V gives CDR1 LGHDT, CDR2 YNNKEL (reference sequence). The CDR3 here is CASSQMGGQNTGELFF. CDR3 DNA: TGTGCCAGCAGCCAAATGGGCGGACAAAACACCGGGGAGCTGTTTTTT.

The chain is built from TRBV7-9 and TRBJ1-2, with a weak D call TRBD1 (5 bases). The germline V and J ends were trimmed by 5 bases and 0 bases, with 13 bases remaining between them. The CDR3 spans 15 residues. In germline, CDR1 is SEHNR, CDR2 FQNEAQ (reference sequence). The CDR3 DNA reads as TGTGCCAGCAGCCCACGGGGCGGAGCTAACTATGGCTACACCTTC. It encodes CASSPRGGANYGYTF. The full variable domain, in which reference TRBV7-9 and TRBJ1-2 provide the parts outside the CDR3, is DTGVSQNPRHKITKRGQNVTFRCDPISEHNRLYWYRQTLGQGPEFLTYFQNEAQLEKSRLLSDRFSAERPKGSFSTLEIQRTEQGDSAMYLCASSPRGGANYGYTFGSGTRLTVV.

V is TRBV4-2 and J is TRBJ2-3, with TRBD2 identical over 10 bases. CDR3 length: 16 residues. After removal of 0 bases from V and 4 bases from J, the junction contained 4 bases not matched to a gene. Germline V gives CDR1 LGHNA, CDR2 YNFKEQ. CDR3 bases: TGTGCCAGCAGCCAAGAAGCGGGAGGGGGGGCAGATACGCAGTATTTT. Translated: CASSQEAGGGADTQYF.

The chain uses TRBV28 and TRBJ2-1; 10 nucleotides line up with TRBD2. V gave up 8 bases and J gave up 7 bases; unmatched junction bases: 8. Per germline, CDR1 MDHEN and CDR2 SYDVKM. The CDR3 has 14 amino acids. CDR3 protein: CASHLAGGNNEQFF. The CDR3 DNA sequence: TGTGCCAGCCACTTAGCGGGAGGTAATAATGAGCAGTTCTTC.

V usage is TRBV5-1 and J usage is TRBJ2-7; TRBD2 agrees at 9 bases. This CDR3 region has 14 residues. Germline V CDR1 and CDR2: SGHRS, YFSETQ. V lost 0 bases to trimming and J lost 3 bases; unmatched junction nucleotides: 1. The CDR3 reads CASSLGAGGYEQYF. For the CDR3, the DNA is TGCGCCAGCAGCTTGGGAGCGGGAGGCTACGAGCAGTACTTC. The full variable domain, rest sourced from reference TRBV5-1 and TRBJ2-7, is KAGVTQTPRYLIKTRGQQVTLSCSPISGHRSVSWYQQTPGQGLQFLFEYFSETQRNKGNFPGRFSGRQFSNSRSEMNVSTLELGDSALYLCASSLGAGGYEQYFGPGTRLTVT.

The chain combines TRBV7-9 with TRBJ1-3; unclear D gene. Per germline, CDR1 SEHNR and CDR2 FQNEAQ (reference sequence). CDR3 length: 13 residues. Trimming removed 5 bases from V and 0 bases from J, with 5 bases in between. The CDR3 protein is CASSRDSGNTIYF. CDR3 nucleotides: TGTGCCAGCAGCAGGGACTCTGGAAACACCATATATTTT.

This clone was recorded once. The chain carries TRBV7-9 and TRBJ2-1, with TRBD2 identical over 7 bases. V was clipped by 6 bases and J by 7 bases; unmatched bases: 21. Germline CDR1 is SEHNR and CDR2 is FQNEAQ (reference sequence). This CDR3 spans 18 amino acids. CDR3 region: CASRSGLVAGALLNEQFF. In nucleotides, the CDR3 is TGTGCCAGCAGGAGTGGACTAGTGGCGGGAGCACTTTTGAATGAGCAGTTCTTC.

The chain links TRBV4-2 to TRBJ2-7, with D maybe TRBD2 (5 bases). The V end lost 0 bases, the J end lost 0 bases, and 12 bases lay between the germline ends. Per the germline V gene, CDR1 is LGHNA and CDR2 is YNFKEQ. This CDR3 is built from 16 residues. The CDR3 is CASSQERGLISYEQYF. CDR3 DNA: TGTGCCAGCAGCCAAGAGAGAGGACTCATCTCCTACGAGCAGTACTTC.

This chain joins TRBV19 and TRBJ2-1; D is undetermined. This CDR3 region has 15 residues. Per the germline V gene, CDR1 is LNHDA and CDR2 is SQIVND (reference sequence). V lost 5 bases, J lost 0 bases, and 11 bases lay in between. This CDR3 reads CASSLARSSYNEQFF. The CDR3 region has the DNA TGTGCCAGTAGTTTGGCCAGGAGCTCCTACAATGAGCAGTTCTTC.

The CDR3 DNA reads as TGTGCCAGCAGCCCAAGGACAGGGGTGAGGCAGCCCCAGCATTTT. Its protein product is CASSPRTGVRQPQHF. This rearrangement joins TRBV5-8 to TRBJ1-5; 9 nucleotides align to TRBD1. The CDR3 length is 15 residues. CDR1 is SGHTS and CDR2 is YDEGEE in the germline V gene. The ends lost 4 bases at V and 7 bases at J; junction bases unmatched: 9.